This TCR beta chain was identified in a study of blood T cell repertoires in COVID-19. Study details: Sites in the United States, Italy and Spain provided acute and convalescent COVID-19 samples.

TCRdb's table, derived via immunoSEQ multiplex PCR, lists solely in-frame clones and lacks some. The data show about 51,000 clones, more than 85% seen once. V shed 0 bases, J shed 2 bases, and the junction held 5 bases outside the gene matches. Per the germline V gene, CDR1 is GTSNPN and CDR2 is SVGIG (reference sequence). The CDR3 consists of 15 residues. Input material: peripheral blood. This clonotype originated in a man aged 50 or older with acute or convalescent COVID-19. The V call is TRBV30, the J call TRBJ2-3; TRBD1 aligns across 7 bases. CDR3 region: CAWSVGTAYTDTQYF. DNA of the CDR3: TGTGCCTGGAGTGTGGGGACAGCCTACACAGATACGCAGTATTTT.